Listed below are T cell receptor beta chains from one sample, sequenced in a study of T cells expressing NK-cell markers. TCRdb re-called the 5' RACE reads; one entry per CDR3 protein, DNA not given. This sample lists nearly 8,000 distinct CDR3 sequences; its ten largest clones have about 10%. Sequenced: blood T cells: a sorted CD56 or NKG2C T cell subset, CD4+ or CD8+ T cells, or bulk PBMC T cells (not recorded which). These receptors were taken from a man aged 18 to 35 in good health. Each CDR3 is given with its conserved first and last residue. The listing skips clone size in some rows; elsewhere it reads once, few, many or a size class.

J gene: TRBJ1-1
V gene: TRBV11-2
CDR3 length: 11
clone size: -
CDR3 protein: CAIPDPVGAFF

J gene: TRBJ2-1
V gene: TRBV28
CDR3 length: 16
clone size: -
CDR3 protein: CASSLGSASGSNEQFF

J gene: TRBJ2-5
V gene: TRBV12-3/TRBV12-4
CDR3 length: 12
clone size: -
CDR3 protein: CASSFMSETQYF

J gene: TRBJ2-1
V gene: TRBV9
CDR3 length: 16
clone size: -
CDR3 protein: CASSPPWLAGDNEQFF

J gene: TRBJ1-5
V gene: TRBV24-1
CDR3 length: 14
clone size: -
CDR3 protein: CATSQGRGNQPQHF

J gene: TRBJ1-5
V gene: TRBV19
CDR3 length: 14
clone size: -
CDR3 protein: CASSHEDSNQPQHF

J gene: TRBJ2-3
V gene: TRBV10-3
CDR3 length: 13
clone size: medium-sized
CDR3 protein: CAILGGSTDTQYF

J gene: TRBJ1-1
V gene: TRBV6-1
CDR3 length: 15
clone size: -
CDR3 protein: CASNNWTPTHTEAFF

J gene: TRBJ2-1
V gene: TRBV5-1
CDR3 length: 12
clone size: medium-sized
CDR3 protein: CASMAGAGEQFF

J gene: TRBJ2-5
V gene: TRBV20-1
CDR3 length: 14
clone size: medium-sized
CDR3 protein: CSAPTGVGQETQYF

J gene: TRBJ2-7
V gene: TRBV6-2/TRBV6-3
CDR3 length: 13
clone size: -
CDR3 protein: CASSYSSVAEQYF

J gene: TRBJ2-1
V gene: TRBV28
CDR3 length: 11
clone size: -
CDR3 protein: CASSLAAEQFF

J gene: TRBJ2-1
V gene: TRBV11-2
CDR3 length: 12
clone size: medium-sized
CDR3 protein: CASSLLFNEQFF

J gene: TRBJ2-1
V gene: TRBV12-3/TRBV12-4
CDR3 length: 13
clone size: medium-sized
CDR3 protein: CASSLGVRGEQFF

J gene: TRBJ2-1
V gene: TRBV24-1
CDR3 length: 16
clone size: medium-sized
CDR3 protein: CATSDLQGGSYNEQFF

J gene: TRBJ1-2
V gene: TRBV4-1
CDR3 length: 13
clone size: -
CDR3 protein: CASSQVGGNGYTF

J gene: TRBJ1-5
V gene: TRBV20-1
CDR3 length: 14
clone size: medium-sized
CDR3 protein: CSAPQDGSNQPQHF

J gene: TRBJ1-5
V gene: TRBV5-1
CDR3 length: 14
clone size: medium-sized
CDR3 protein: CASSLEWGNQPQHF

J gene: TRBJ2-1
V gene: TRBV20-1
CDR3 length: 11
clone size: -
CDR3 protein: CSARDYNEQFF

J gene: TRBJ1-1
V gene: TRBV6-1
CDR3 length: 15
clone size: -
CDR3 protein: CASSLRTVMNTEAFF

J gene: TRBJ1-2
V gene: TRBV27
CDR3 length: 13
clone size: -
CDR3 protein: CASSLARDYGYTF

J gene: TRBJ1-1
V gene: TRBV20-1
CDR3 length: 15
clone size: -
CDR3 protein: CSARSQTGRNTEAFF

J gene: TRBJ2-1
V gene: TRBV5-1
CDR3 length: 13
clone size: -
CDR3 protein: CASSSTRGVEQFF

J gene: TRBJ2-2
V gene: TRBV7-2
CDR3 length: 14
clone size: -
CDR3 protein: CASRPIRAGELFFF

J gene: TRBJ1-2
V gene: TRBV19
CDR3 length: 17
clone size: -
CDR3 protein: CASSPSTGGWETDGYTF

J gene: TRBJ2-1
V gene: TRBV28
CDR3 length: 15
clone size: -
CDR3 protein: CASSGLITPHNEQFF

J gene: TRBJ2-4
V gene: TRBV12-3/TRBV12-4
CDR3 length: 19
clone size: -
CDR3 protein: CASSRATGTSGRRQNIQYF

J gene: TRBJ1-6
V gene: TRBV24-1
CDR3 length: 16
clone size: -
CDR3 protein: CATSDYPGQGSSPLHF

J gene: TRBJ1-4
V gene: TRBV10-2
CDR3 length: 17
clone size: -
CDR3 protein: CASSELDTGYVDEKLFF

J gene: TRBJ1-5
V gene: TRBV5-1
CDR3 length: 14
clone size: -
CDR3 protein: CASSLGGGNQPQHF

J gene: TRBJ2-2
V gene: TRBV29-1
CDR3 length: 13
clone size: medium-sized
CDR3 protein: CSVDRGNTGELFF

J gene: TRBJ1-1
V gene: TRBV9
CDR3 length: 15
clone size: medium-sized
CDR3 protein: CASSVSGTMNTEAFF

J gene: TRBJ1-5
V gene: TRBV20-1
CDR3 length: 14
clone size: -
CDR3 protein: CSAIRQGGNQPQHF

J gene: TRBJ1-1
V gene: TRBV7-3
CDR3 length: 13
clone size: -
CDR3 protein: CASSLTGDTEAFF

J gene: TRBJ2-3
V gene: TRBV27
CDR3 length: 15
clone size: -
CDR3 protein: CASNSLTSSTDTQYF

J gene: TRBJ1-1
V gene: TRBV6-5
CDR3 length: 19
clone size: -
CDR3 protein: CASSYSVPRQQGVNTEAFF

J gene: TRBJ2-7
V gene: TRBV4-2
CDR3 length: 14
clone size: -
CDR3 protein: CASSQGLAGDEQYF

J gene: TRBJ2-1
V gene: TRBV3-1
CDR3 length: 15
clone size: medium-sized
CDR3 protein: CASSQRTRSYNEQFF

J gene: TRBJ2-1
V gene: TRBV4-1
CDR3 length: 15
clone size: -
CDR3 protein: CASSPYRELINEQFF

J gene: TRBJ2-3
V gene: TRBV20-1
CDR3 length: 11
clone size: medium-sized
CDR3 protein: CSARFGSTQYF

J gene: TRBJ2-1
V gene: TRBV7-9
CDR3 length: 14
clone size: -
CDR3 protein: CASSRGSGFNEQFF

J gene: TRBJ2-2
V gene: TRBV28
CDR3 length: 19
clone size: medium-sized
CDR3 protein: CASSSPGTSGRGVTGELFF

J gene: TRBJ2-3
V gene: TRBV4-1
CDR3 length: 16
clone size: -
CDR3 protein: CASSQGDRNLTDTQYF